The entry that follows covers one TCR beta chain sequence. What it recognizes is unknown. RNA transcripts were the template, and TCR beta CDR3 regions were amplified from them. After a first-round RT-PCR with HTBI primers, a second-round multiplex PCR was run. TCRdb analysed the multiplex PCR reads with MiXCR anew, one entry per CDR3 protein. The data contain hundreds of thousands of distinct CDR3 sequences, around 50% of them singletons. The germline V gene has CDR1 MNHEY and CDR2 SVGAGI. Trimming took off 5 bases at V and 1 base at J, with 11 bases between the two ends. This CDR3 spans 14 amino acids. The record originates from a study of Graves' ophthalmopathy and Graves' hyperthyroidism. Study background: Investigators collected peripheral blood at initial diagnosis, before any treatment was given. Broader study findings: Ophthalmopathy progression was predicted by the model at approximately 70% sensitivity and roughly 72% specificity. From stable hyperthyroidism, ophthalmopathy was separated by a 13-signature model with 87.88% sensitivity and under 84% specificity. The blood repertoire also included most expanded thyroid clonotypes above 0.001 frequency.

The chain couples TRBV6-5 to TRBJ1-1, with D possibly being TRBD1 (6 bases). The sample taken for sequencing was peripheral blood. The origin of this receptor is an adult man with Graves' ophthalmopathy. The CDR3, as DNA: TGTGCCAGCAGTGTGATGGGACAGAACACTGAAGCTTTCTTT. Amino acid sequence: CASSVMGQNTEAFF.